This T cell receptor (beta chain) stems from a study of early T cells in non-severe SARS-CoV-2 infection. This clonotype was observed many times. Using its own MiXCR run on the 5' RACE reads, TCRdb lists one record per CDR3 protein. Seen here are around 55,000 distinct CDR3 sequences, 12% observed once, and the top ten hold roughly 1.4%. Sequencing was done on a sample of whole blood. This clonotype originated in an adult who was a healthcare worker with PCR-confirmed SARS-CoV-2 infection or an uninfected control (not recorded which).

CDR3 nucleotides: TGTGCCAGTACCCACGCTAGGACAGGGGGCTTCCAGCCCCAGCATTTT. It yields the protein CASTHARTGGFQPQHF. The chain is built from TRBV19 and TRBJ1-5, with 11 bases fitting TRBD1. The junction had 12 bases not matched to a gene; V was cut back by 7 bases and J by 7 bases. CDR1 is LNHDA, CDR2 SQIVND, per germline (reference sequence). This CDR3 spans 16 amino acids. The whole variable domain, remainder taken from reference TRBV19 and TRBJ1-5, is DGGITQSPKYLFRKEGQNVTLSCEQNLNHDAMYWYRQDPGQGLRLIYYSQIVNDFQKGDIAEGYSVSREKKESFPLTVTSAQKNPTAFYLCASTHARTGGFQPQHFGDGTRLSIL.